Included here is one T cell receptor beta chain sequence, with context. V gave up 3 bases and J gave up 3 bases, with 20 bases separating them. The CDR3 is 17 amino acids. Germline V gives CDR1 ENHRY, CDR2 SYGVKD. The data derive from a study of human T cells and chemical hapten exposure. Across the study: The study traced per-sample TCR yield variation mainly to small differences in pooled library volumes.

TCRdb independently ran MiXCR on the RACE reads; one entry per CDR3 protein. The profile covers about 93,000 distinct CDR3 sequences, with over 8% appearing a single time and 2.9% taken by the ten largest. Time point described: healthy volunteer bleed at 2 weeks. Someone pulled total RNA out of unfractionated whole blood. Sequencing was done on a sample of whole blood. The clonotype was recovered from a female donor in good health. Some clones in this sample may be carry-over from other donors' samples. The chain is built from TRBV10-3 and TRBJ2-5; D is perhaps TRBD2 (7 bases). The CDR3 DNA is TGTGCCATCAGTGACCCAAGCCGGGGGGCAGGAGAAGAGACCCAGTACTTC. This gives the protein CAISDPSRGAGEETQYF.